The rows below give T cell receptor beta chains drawn from one sample of a study of T cell responses to AZD1222 COVID-19 vaccine. Measured with immunoSEQ multiplex PCR; TCRdb has only the in-frame clones, and not every one. The data contain about 84,000 clones, approximately 88% of them singletons. The sample consisted of peripheral blood, taken 28 days after the second AZD1222 dose. The source of these receptors is an adult who received the AZD1222 COVID-19 vaccine. CDR3s include the opening cysteine and the closing phenylalanine or tryptophan. Each record gives: J gene, clone size, V gene, D gene, CDR3 DNA, CDR3 protein. The D gene is left open where the match is weak. Where a row states a size, it is once, few, many or the class of an expanded clone; other rows omit it.

TRBJ1-3	.	TRBV12-5	.	TGTGCTAGTGGCTCTTGGTCAGGTGGAAACACCATATATTTT	CASGSWSGGNTIYF
TRBJ1-2	.	TRBV11-2	.	TGTGCCAGCAGCTTAGATGTTGCGTCAGGGAACCTCAACTATGGCTACACCTTC	CASSLDVASGNLNYGYTF
TRBJ2-3	.	TRBV2	TRBD2	TGTGCCAGCAGTGAAGGTAGCGGGGGGTATTTT	CASSEGSGGYF
TRBJ1-4	.	TRBV2	.	TGTGCCAGCAGTGCATTGGGTAATGAAAAACTGTTTTTT	CASSALGNEKLFF
TRBJ1-2	.	TRBV5-1	.	TGCGCCAGCAGCTTAGCCAGGGAAGACTATGGCTACACCTTC	CASSLAREDYGYTF
TRBJ1-2	.	TRBV3-1/TRBV3-2	.	TGTGCCAGCAGCCAAGATTCCTTC	CASSQDSF
TRBJ1-2	.	TRBV7-3	TRBD1	TGTGCCAGCAGCTTTGCACAGGGGGACCAAGGCTACACCTTC	CASSFAQGDQGYTF
TRBJ2-4	once	TRBV4-1	.	TGCGCCAGCAGCCACCGGGCGGGACTAGCCAAAAACATTCAGTACTTC	CASSHRAGLAKNIQYF
TRBJ2-2	few	TRBV7-3	.	TGTGCCAGCAGCTTAAGCGGCAGGGGGGTCGGCCGGGAGCTGTTTTTT	CASSLSGRGVGRELFF
TRBJ2-5	.	TRBV9	.	TGTGCCAGCAGCCCCTCCCGCGGGCTCTGGGGGACCCAGTACTTC	CASSPSRGLWGTQYF
TRBJ2-6	few	TRBV2	.	TGTGCCAGCCGCAAAGGAGTGGCCAGCTCTGGGGCCAACGTCCTGACTTTC	CASRKGVASSGANVLTF
TRBJ1-4	.	TRBV6-5	.	TGTGCCAGCAACAGAGGTGCAACTAATGAAAAACTGTTTTTT	CASNRGATNEKLFF
TRBJ1-1	few	TRBV20-1	TRBD1	TGCTGGGGACAGGCCGGGACTGAAGCTTTCTTT	CWGQAGTEAFF
TRBJ2-3	.	TRBV5-4	TRBD2	TGTGCCAGCAGGTCTAGCGGGGGGCCCTCGATCCTCACAGATACGCAGTATTTT	CASRSSGGPSILTDTQYF
TRBJ2-2	.	TRBV4-2	TRBD2	TGTGCCAGCAGCCAAGTCGGGGGGGCGTCCGGGGAGCTGTTTTTT	CASSQVGGASGELFF
TRBJ1-6	.	TRBV5-6	TRBD1	TGTGCCAGCAGCTCAGGGGGATCTAATTCACCCCTCCACTTT	CASSSGGSNSPLHF
TRBJ2-1	.	TRBV5-1	TRBD2	TGCGCCAGCAGCACGGGGGCTAGCGGGGGTAATGAGCAGTTCTTC	CASSTGASGGNEQFF
TRBJ2-7	.	TRBV18	TRBD2	TGTGCCAGCTCACCAAGGGCTAGCGGGTCCTACGAGCAGTACTTC	CASSPRASGSYEQYF
TRBJ2-7	.	TRBV19	TRBD1	TGTGCCAGTAGTTCCGGGACAGGGGGCTACGAGCAGTACTTC	CASSSGTGGYEQYF
TRBJ2-1	.	TRBV2	.	TGTGCCAGCAGGTACGCCAGCAATGAGCAGTTCTTC	CASRYASNEQFF
TRBJ2-7	.	TRBV20-1	.	TGCAGTGCTAGTAGAGGCGGATCCTACGAGCAGTACTTC	CSASRGGSYEQYF
TRBJ1-5	.	TRBV2	TRBD1	TGTGCCAGCCAGCGGACAGGGGTTTATCAGCCCCAGCATTTT	CASQRTGVYQPQHF